Listed here are 13 T cell receptor beta chains from one sample, sequenced in a study of blood T cell repertoires in COVID-19. Measured with immunoSEQ multiplex PCR; TCRdb has only the in-frame clones, and not every one. This table holds about 440,000 clones, nearly 90% found once. The sequenced material came from PBMCs or T cells enriched from blood (not recorded which). These receptors came from a woman aged 18-29 years with acute COVID-19.

V is TRBV25-1 and J is TRBJ2-3; TRBD1 matches 10 bases. V lost 4 bases, J lost 0 bases, and 4 bases stayed unmatched. This CDR3 contains 16 residues. The germline V gene has CDR1 MGHDK and CDR2 SYGVNS. The CDR3 region is CASSGGQGHSTDTQYF. DNA for the CDR3: TGTGCCAGCAGTGGGGGACAGGGGCACAGCACAGATACGCAGTATTTT.

V and J are TRBV5-4 and TRBJ1-1, with TRBD1 matching over 8 bases. Germline CDR1 and CDR2: SGHNT and YYREEE (reference sequence). CDR3 size: 15 residues. With 1 base clipped from V and 3 bases from J, the junction kept 5 bases outside the gene matches. CDR3 nucleotide sequence: TGTGCCAGCAGCTTGCTTGTGACAGGGGACACTGAAGCTTTCTTT. Amino acid sequence: CASSLLVTGDTEAFF.

The CDR3 DNA is TGTGCCAGCAGCCCCGGGGAGACCCTAGAGCAGTACTTC. Protein sequence: CASSPGETLEQYF. The gene calls are TRBV7-9 and TRBJ2-7; the D gene is possibly TRBD2 (5 bases). The V end was cut by 5 bases, the J end by 7 bases, with 15 bases between. The CDR3 runs 13 residues. From germline, CDR1 is SEHNR and CDR2 FQNEAQ (reference sequence).

The chain couples TRBV5-1 to TRBJ1-2; 8 bases are shared with TRBD1. V shed 0 bases and J 8 bases; nucleotides not matched to a gene: 9. Germline V gene data show CDR1 as SGHRS and CDR2 as YFSETQ. The CDR3 runs 15 residues. The CDR3 region has the DNA TGCGCCAGCAGCTTGGTCCAGGGGGCTTCAGAAGGCTACACCTTC. Encoded protein: CASSLVQGASEGYTF.

J is TRBJ2-1 and V is TRBV5-5; 9 positions match TRBD2. This CDR3 contains 16 residues. The germline CDR1 and CDR2 sequences are SGHKS and YYEKEE (reference sequence). V was clipped by 5 bases and J by 3 bases; unmatched bases: 9. CDR3 loop: CASRVAGEGGYNEQFF. DNA of the CDR3: TGTGCCAGCAGGGTAGCGGGGGAGGGTGGCTACAATGAGCAGTTCTTC.

A few counts support this clone. This rearrangement joins TRBV3-1 (or the pseudogene TRBV3-2) to TRBJ1-1; D is perhaps TRBD1 (5 bases). Per germline, CDR1 LGHDT and CDR2 YNNKEL (reference sequence). Trimming left V 2 bases short and J 1 base short, with 8 bases between. This CDR3 region has 14 residues. DNA for the CDR3: TGTGCCAGCAGCCAAAGGGGCAGGAACACTGAAGCTTTCTTT. It yields the protein CASSQRGRNTEAFF.

This clone was seen only once. The chain is built from TRBV3-1 (or the pseudogene TRBV3-2) and TRBJ2-5; TRBD2 matches at 15 bases. In germline, CDR1 is LGHDT, CDR2 YNNKEL (reference sequence). The trim removed 6 bases at V and 1 base at J, leaving 6 bases unmatched. The CDR3 has 17 amino acids. The CDR3 region has the DNA TGTGCCAGCAGGACTGGGACTAGCGGGAGGTTCCAAGAGACCCAGTACTTC. This sequence encodes CASRTGTSGRFQETQYF.

V is TRBV9 and J is TRBJ2-7; D remains unclear. CDR3 length: 15 amino acids. With 4 bases removed from V and 6 bases from J, the gap between germline ends came to 20 bases. Germline V CDR1 and CDR2: SGDLS, YYNGEE. CDR3 coding DNA: TGTGCCAGCAGCCCCAGACCCCCGGGTCTATCCGAGCAGTACTTC. Its protein product is CASSPRPPGLSEQYF.

V gene TRBV11-2 combines with J gene TRBJ1-1, with TRBD1 identical over 9 bases. Germline V gives CDR1 SGHAT, CDR2 FQNNGV. The J segment lost 9 bases and the V segment lost 1 base, leaving 6 bases of the junction unmatched. The CDR3 contains 14 residues. CDR3 bases: TGTGCCAGCAGCTTAGGGGGGACAGGGTCGCAAGCTTTCTTT. This sequence encodes CASSLGGTGSQAFF.

This CDR3 is CASSEVDRGTWPQHF. The CDR3 nucleotides read TGTGCCAGCAGTGAAGTGGACAGGGGGACTTGGCCCCAGCATTTT. This rearrangement joins TRBV2 to TRBJ1-5; 10 positions match TRBD1. CDR3 size: 15 residues. J lost 9 bases, V lost 1 base, and 6 bases had no gene match. In germline, CDR1 is SNHLY, CDR2 FYNNEI.

The rearrangement links TRBV19 to TRBJ1-4, with 8 positions matching TRBD1. The CDR3 length is 17 residues. The trim removed 6 bases at V and 8 bases at J, leaving 17 bases unmatched. Germline loops: CDR1 LNHDA, CDR2 SQIVND (reference sequence). In DNA, the CDR3 is TGTGCCAGTAGCCAACAACTAGGACAGGGTTTAAAGGAAAAACTGTTTTTT. Its translation is CASSQQLGQGLKEKLFF.

As concerns this clone: Other DNA sequences in this sample translate to the same CDR3. This chain uses TRBV7-9 with TRBJ2-3; possibly TRBD1 for D (6 bases). From germline, CDR1 is SEHNR and CDR2 FQNEAQ (reference sequence). The CDR3 spans 14 residues. Trimming stripped 3 bases from V and 0 bases from J, with 7 bases between. The CDR3 region has the DNA TGTGCCAGCAGCTTGGACAGAAGCACAGATACGCAGTATTTT. It codes for CASSLDRSTDTQYF.

This clone was seen a single time. The rearrangement links TRBV7-9 to TRBJ1-2; D is unclear. CDR1 SEHNR and CDR2 FQNEAQ come from the germline V gene (reference sequence). The CDR3 runs to 12 residues. V shed 1 base and J shed 7 bases, with 7 bases lying between them. The CDR3 reads CASSLVPGGYTF. DNA of the CDR3: TGTGCCAGCAGCTTAGTCCCCGGTGGCTACACCTTC.